This TCR beta chain was captured in a study of regulatory T cells. Regarding the study as a whole: Hydrophobic residues at CDR3 positions 6 and 7 were enriched in conventional CD4+ T cells of CD3G-deficient patients. Patient repertoires had restricted TRB V-J pairs and skewed V and J usage, most in Tregs.

The CDR3 runs 19 residues. In germline, CDR1 is SGHNT, CDR2 YYREEE (reference sequence). The V segment lost 4 bases and the J segment 3 bases; nucleotides outside the gene matches: 21. A couple of CD3G-deficient patients had more severe autoimmunity; all had some. CD4+ T cells were divided by sorting: CD25-high CD127-low Tregs, CD25-low CD127-high conventional cells. As for this clone: The target antigen is unknown.

Primers: 52 TRBV forward and 13 TRBJ reverse. Produced via immunoSEQ multiplex PCR; TCRdb's table is partial and in-frame only. The repertoire holds 25,000 to 30,000 clones, about nine tenths seen once, with roughly 1.4% in the top ten. This TCR derives from a young adult with CD3G deficiency. The chain links TRBV5-4 to TRBJ2-7, with 8 bases identical to TRBD2. The sequencing input was conventional CD4+ T cells sorted from blood. CDR3 sequence (DNA): TGTGCCAGCAGCCCCGCGGGACCGAGTTATCGGGGGGGCAGCTACGAGCAGTACTTC. Its translation is CASSPAGPSYRGGSYEQYF.